The 20 T cell receptor beta chains below come from one sample, sequenced in a study of PD-1 blockade in mismatch repair-deficient tumors. The data were produced by immunoSEQ multiplex PCR, yet TCRdb's version contains in-frame clones alone and is incomplete. The table has tens of thousands of clones, around 73% seen once. The source material was peripheral blood, sampled 4 weeks after starting pembrolizumab. These receptor sequences come from an adult with mismatch repair-deficient cancer.

J is TRBJ2-2 and V is TRBV29-1; D unclear. The V gene lost 6 bases and the J gene lost 7 bases, with 18 bases spanning the gap. CDR3 length equals 14 residues. Germline V lookup: CDR1 SQVTM, CDR2 ANQGSEA. In nucleotides, the CDR3 is TGCAGCGTCCAGACCCGCGCGCGGAGCGGGGAGCTGTTTTTT. It translates to CSVQTRARSGELFF.

This sequence joins TRBV25-1 and TRBJ2-7; D is unclear. CDR3 size: 17 residues. Germline V gene lookup returns CDR1 MGHDK and CDR2 SYGVNS. V was clipped by 4 bases and J by 0 bases, with 19 bases between them. The CDR3 nucleotides are TGTGCCAGCAGTGCCGAATCCCCGCTAGAGAGCTCCTACGAGCAGTACTTC. Residues: CASSAESPLESSYEQYF.

The chain links TRBV6-6 to TRBJ2-5; D possibly uses TRBD1 or TRBD2 (5 bases each). The CDR3 spans 16 residues. Trimming took off 6 bases at V and 5 bases at J, with 22 bases between the two ends. Germline assignment: CDR1 MNHNY and CDR2 SVGAGI (reference sequence). In DNA, the CDR3 is TGTGCCAGCAGCTCAACCTTCAAAGGGTGGGACGAGACCCAGTACTTC. This translates into CASSSTFKGWDETQYF.

This chain links TRBV5-4 with TRBJ2-7, with 8 bases that match TRBD1. CDR1 and CDR2 (germline): SGHNT, YYREEE (reference sequence). This CDR3 is 14 amino acids long. Trimming at V came to 0 bases and at J to 3 bases, leaving 2 bases not matched to a gene. In DNA, the CDR3 is TGTGCCAGCAGCTTGGGACAGGGGTTCTACGAGCAGTACTTC. Translating it yields CASSLGQGFYEQYF.

This clone was counted only a few times. CDR3 loop: CASARTSGSNEQFF. CDR3 in DNA: TGTGCCAGCGCTAGGACTAGCGGGAGTAATGAGCAGTTCTTC. The chain uses TRBV25-1 and TRBJ2-1; 13 bases map to TRBD2. The CDR3 is 14 residues long. V was pared by 8 bases and J by 7 bases, with 5 bases of the junction left unmatched. Germline assignment: CDR1 MGHDK and CDR2 SYGVNS.

The V call is TRBV6-5, the J call TRBJ2-7; 8 nucleotides match TRBD1. Per germline, CDR1 MNHEY and CDR2 SVGAGI. J gave up 6 bases and V 4 bases, and 2 bases lay outside the gene matches. The CDR3 consists of 12 residues. Here the CDR3 DNA reads TGTGCCAGCAGTTTCGACAGGGGCGAGCAGTACTTC. Encoded protein: CASSFDRGEQYF.

The V call is TRBV12-1, the J call TRBJ2-3; the table's D call, TRBD2, has no DNA check behind it. TRBV12-1 is tagged as a pseudogene. The length of the CDR3 is 16 residues. CDR3 coding DNA: TGTGCCAGCGGGCAACTAGCGGGACGTTACACAGATACGCAGTATTTT. Amino acids: CASGQLAGRYTDTQYF.

The chain has TRBV9 and TRBJ2-1; 9 bases are a match to TRBD2. V was pared by 3 bases and J by 10 bases, with 14 bases of the junction left unmatched. The CDR3 spans 16 residues. CDR1 and CDR2 from the germline V gene are SGDLS and YYNGEE. In DNA form, the CDR3 reads TGTGCCAGCAGCGGCTCCCCAGGCGGGAGGGCCGGGGAGCAGTTCTTC. It translates to CASSGSPGGRAGEQFF.

There are a few counts of this clone. This chain joins TRBV5-4 and TRBJ2-3; 7 bases map to TRBD2. With V trimmed by 4 bases and J by 5 bases, 10 bases remained unmatched. Germline loops: CDR1 SGHNT, CDR2 YYREEE (reference sequence). This CDR3 has 15 amino acids. CDR3 in amino acids: CASSGSSGGRDTQYF. The CDR3 DNA reads as TGTGCCAGCAGCGGGTCTAGCGGAGGAAGAGATACGCAGTATTTT.

A remark on this clone: One junction end does not reproduce the germline sequence, and a read error may be involved. V is TRBV5-4 and J is TRBJ1-2; TRBD1 agrees at 8 bases. The CDR3 extends over 14 amino acids. Germline CDR1 and CDR2: SGHNT and YYREEE (reference sequence). CDR3 nucleotides: TGTGCCAGCACCTTGGACAGGGCGAACTATGGCTACACCTTC. Protein sequence: CASTLDRANYGYTF.

The count of this clone is one. The V and J genes are TRBV9 and TRBJ1-2, with TRBD1 matching 7 bases. The ends lost 3 bases at V and 4 bases at J; junction bases unmatched: 3. The CDR3 has 13 amino acids. In germline, CDR1 is SGDLS, CDR2 YYNGEE. Written as DNA, the CDR3 is TGTGCCAGCAGCGCGACAGGGTTCTATGGCTACACCTTC. Translation: CASSATGFYGYTF.

This chain uses TRBV5-4 with TRBJ1-4; 7 positions match TRBD1. This CDR3 has 13 amino acids. J gave up 6 bases and V 4 bases, and 3 bases lay outside the gene matches. Germline V gene lookup returns CDR1 SGHNT and CDR2 YYREEE (reference sequence). CDR3 in DNA: TGTGCCAGCAGCCTAGGACAGGATGAAAAACTGTTTTTT. Its translation: CASSLGQDEKLFF.

This rearrangement joins TRBV19 to TRBJ2-1, with a tentative D call TRBD1 (5 bases). The V gene lost 6 bases and the J gene lost 6 bases, with 18 bases spanning the gap. There are 15 residues in the CDR3. CDR1 and CDR2 from the germline V gene are LNHDA and SQIVND (reference sequence). The CDR3 DNA follows: TGTGCCAGTAGCCCCATGGGCAGGGTCCTCAATGAGCAGTTCTTC. It specifies CASSPMGRVLNEQFF.

In DNA form, the CDR3 reads TGCGCCAGCAGCCAAGTTCGGGAGACAGATACGCAGTATTTT. It is translated as CASSQVRETDTQYF. The chain has TRBV4-1 and TRBJ2-3, with D possibly matching TRBD2 (6 bases). CDR1 and CDR2 from the germline V gene are MGHRA and YSYEKL. This CDR3 contains 14 residues. V lost 1 base, J lost 3 bases, and 8 bases lay in between.

Here the CDR3 reads CASSYGLQETQYF. In DNA form, the CDR3 reads TGTGCCAGCAGTTACGGACTGCAAGAGACCCAGTACTTC. V is TRBV6-5 and J is TRBJ2-5; the D gene is possibly TRBD2 (5 bases). The CDR3 has 13 amino acids. Germline loops: CDR1 MNHEY, CDR2 SVGAGI. V lost 2 bases, J lost 2 bases, and 6 bases lay in between.

The rearrangement links TRBV11-2 to TRBJ1-1, with TRBD1 identical over 9 bases. The CDR3 totals 12 residues. The germline V gene encodes CDR1 SGHAT and CDR2 FQNNGV. V shed 3 bases and J 11 bases; nucleotides not matched to a gene: 4. CDR3 bases: TGTGCCAGCAGCTTGGACAGGGGAAGCGCTTTCTTT. It codes for CASSLDRGSAFF.

The V gene is TRBV28, the J gene TRBJ2-1; D perhaps matches TRBD2 (6 bases). Trimming cost V 6 bases and J 10 bases, with 19 bases left between them. Per the germline V gene, CDR1 is MDHEN and CDR2 is SYDVKM. The CDR3 has 14 amino acids. The CDR3 loop reads CASRLGGNRGEQFF. The CDR3 DNA sequence: TGTGCCAGCAGGTTGGGAGGAAACCGGGGGGAGCAGTTCTTC.

J is TRBJ2-6 and V is TRBV27; D is undetermined. This CDR3 has 16 amino acids. In germline, CDR1 is MNHEY, CDR2 SMNVEV (reference sequence). Trimming cost V 5 bases and J 2 bases, with 13 bases left between them. Here the CDR3 reads CASSPLVRTGANVLTF. CDR3 DNA sequence: TGTGCCAGCAGTCCCCTAGTTAGAACTGGGGCCAACGTCCTGACTTTC. Complete variable domain (other parts from reference TRBV27 and TRBJ2-6): EAQVTQNPRYLITVTGKKLTVTCSQNMNHEYMSWYRQDPGLGLRQIYYSMNVEVTDKGDVPEGYKVSRKEKRNFPLILESPSPNQTSLYFCASSPLVRTGANVLTFGAGSRLTVL.

The chain has TRBV2 and TRBJ2-1; D gene unclear. The V gene lost 2 bases and the J gene lost 6 bases, with 17 bases spanning the gap. CDR1 SNHLY and CDR2 FYNNEI come from the germline V gene. This CDR3 region has 16 residues. CDR3 sequence (DNA): TGTGCCAGCAGTGAAAGGCCCCCCCCTCGCGGCAATGAGCAGTTCTTC. It encodes CASSERPPPRGNEQFF. Based on the CDR3 plus reference TRBV2 and TRBJ2-1, the full variable domain is EPEVTQTPSHQVTQMGQEVILRCVPISNHLYFYWYRQILGQKVEFLVSFYNNEISEKSEIFDDQFSVERPDGSNFTLKIRSTKLEDSAMYFCASSERPPPRGNEQFFGPGTRLTVL.

V gene TRBV5-4 combines with J gene TRBJ2-3; a weak D match, TRBD2 (5 bases). V lost 3 bases to trimming and J lost 3 bases, with 11 bases between them. Germline assignment: CDR1 SGHNT and CDR2 YYREEE (reference sequence). This CDR3 is 14 amino acids long. The CDR3 DNA is TGTGCCAGCAGCTCCCGAGCGGCTACAGATACGCAGTATTTT. Protein product: CASSSRAATDTQYF.